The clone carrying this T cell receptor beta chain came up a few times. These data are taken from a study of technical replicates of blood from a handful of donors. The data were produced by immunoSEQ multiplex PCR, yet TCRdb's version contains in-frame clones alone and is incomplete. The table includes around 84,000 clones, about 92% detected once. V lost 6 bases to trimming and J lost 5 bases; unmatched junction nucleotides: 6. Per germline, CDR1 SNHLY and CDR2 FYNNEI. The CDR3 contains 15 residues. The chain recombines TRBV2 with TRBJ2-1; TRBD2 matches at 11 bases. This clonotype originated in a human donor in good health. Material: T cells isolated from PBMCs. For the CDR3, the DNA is TGTGCCAGCAGGCCCCTAGCGGGGGGAGACAATGAGCAGTTCTTC. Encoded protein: CASRPLAGGDNEQFF.